These 4 T cell receptor beta chains came from one sample sequenced in a study of T cells after posttransplantation cyclophosphamide. Busulfan-fludarabine conditioning, marrow transplant, and cyclophosphamide on days +3 and +4 were administered. Clones were read by immunoSEQ multiplex PCR, and TCRdb kept only the in-frame ones, dropping some. The data contain 850 to 950 clones, approximately 63% of them seen just once; the ten biggest clones take up about 61%. The sample in question was CD8+ T cells sorted from blood, obtained after allogeneic stem cell transplant with posttransplant cyclophosphamide. These receptors were taken from a male patient aged 50 to 59 who received an allogeneic stem cell transplant from an unrelated donor, was CMV-positive, and had acute GVHD only. Some T cells may originate from the graft donor.

This clone was counted once. The gene calls are TRBV7-6 and TRBJ1-1, with D hard to call. The V end lost 1 base, the J end lost 0 bases, and 9 bases lay between the germline ends. Germline loops: CDR1 SGHVS, CDR2 FNYEAQ. This CDR3 contains 15 residues. The CDR3: CASSLDSLMNTEAFF. The DNA of the CDR3 is TGTGCCAGCAGCTTAGATTCCCTAATGAACACTGAAGCTTTCTTT.

This clone was detected a few times. A far larger clone is off by one base, so a read error is likely. The V call is TRBV5-1, the J call TRBJ2-7, with 8 nucleotides matching TRBD2. Germline lookup yields CDR1 SGHRS and CDR2 YFSETQ. The trim removed 5 bases at V and 2 bases at J, leaving 9 bases unmatched. The CDR3 has 15 amino acids. CDR3 bases: TGCGCCAGCAGTGAATCGGGGGGGATTACCTACGAGCAGTACTTC. Encoded protein: CASSESGGITYEQYF.

The gene calls are TRBV7-9 and TRBJ1-1, with D unclear. Per the germline V gene, CDR1 is SEHNR and CDR2 is FQNEAQ (reference sequence). V shed 5 bases and J shed 0 bases, with 19 bases lying between them. There are 17 residues in the CDR3. The CDR3 protein is CASSPNRDYFMNTEAFF. The CDR3 DNA sequence: TGTGCCAGCAGCCCAAACCGGGATTACTTCATGAACACTGAAGCTTTCTTT. The complete variable domain, with remaining parts taken from reference TRBV7-9 and TRBJ1-1, reads DTGVSQNPRHKITKRGQNVTFRCDPISEHNRLYWYRQTLGQGPEFLTYFQNEAQLEKSRLLSDRFSAERPKGSFSTLEIQRTEQGDSAMYLCASSPNRDYFMNTEAFFGQGTRLTVV.

The chain joins TRBV7-3 to TRBJ2-2, with TRBD1 matching 9 bases. This CDR3 region has 16 residues. The junction had 8 bases not matched to a gene; V was cut back by 5 bases and J by 4 bases. CDR1 and CDR2 from the germline V gene are SGHTA and FQGTGA. CDR3 in amino acids: CASSPTGGEGTGELFF. For the CDR3, the DNA is TGTGCCAGCAGCCCCACAGGGGGCGAGGGCACCGGGGAGCTGTTTTTT. Using reference TRBV7-3 and TRBJ2-2 for the parts outside the CDR3, the full variable domain is GAGVSQTPSNKVTEKGKYVELRCDPISGHTALYWYRQSLGQGPEFLIYFQGTGAADDSGLPNDRFFAVRPEGSVSTLKIQRTERGDSAVYLCASSPTGGEGTGELFFGEGSRLTVL.